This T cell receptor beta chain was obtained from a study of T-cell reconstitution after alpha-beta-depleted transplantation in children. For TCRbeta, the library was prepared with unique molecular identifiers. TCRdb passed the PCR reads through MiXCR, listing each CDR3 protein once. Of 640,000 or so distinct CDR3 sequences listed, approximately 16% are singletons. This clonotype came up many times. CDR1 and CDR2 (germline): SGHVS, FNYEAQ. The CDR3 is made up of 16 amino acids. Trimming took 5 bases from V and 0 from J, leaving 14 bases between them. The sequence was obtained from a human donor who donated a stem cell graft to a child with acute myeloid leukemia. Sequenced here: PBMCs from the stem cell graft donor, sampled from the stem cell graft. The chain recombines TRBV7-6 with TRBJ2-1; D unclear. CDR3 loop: CASSPPGLSSYNEQFF. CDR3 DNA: TGTGCCAGCAGCCCACCGGGTTTGAGCTCCTACAATGAGCAGTTCTTC.